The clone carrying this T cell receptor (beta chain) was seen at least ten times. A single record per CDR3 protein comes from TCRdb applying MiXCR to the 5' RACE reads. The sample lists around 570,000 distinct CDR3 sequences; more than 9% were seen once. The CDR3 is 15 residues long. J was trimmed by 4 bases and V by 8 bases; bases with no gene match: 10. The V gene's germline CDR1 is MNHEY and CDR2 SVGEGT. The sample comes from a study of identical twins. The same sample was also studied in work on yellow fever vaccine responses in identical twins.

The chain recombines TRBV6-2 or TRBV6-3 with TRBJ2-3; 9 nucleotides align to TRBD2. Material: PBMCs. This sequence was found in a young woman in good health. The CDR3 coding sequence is TGTGCCAGCGGACTTAAAGCGGGAGGACCAGATACGCAGTATTTT. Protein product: CASGLKAGGPDTQYF.